One and the same sample provided the 31 T cell receptor beta chains below, sequenced in a study of Graves' ophthalmopathy and Graves' hyperthyroidism. RNA transcripts served as template for amplifying TCR beta CDR3 sequences. HTBI primers were used in a first-round RT-PCR, which preceded a second-round multiplex PCR. TCRdb independently ran MiXCR on the multiplex PCR reads; one entry per CDR3 protein. The sample gives more than 1,000,000 distinct CDR3 sequences, less than 45% of which show up once; around 10% is in the top ten. Sequences were obtained from peripheral blood or thyroid tissue (not recorded which). The receptors derive from an adult man with Graves' hyperthyroidism.

As to this clonotype: A read error may be the cause here, since a much bigger clone is one base away. CDR3 sequence reads: CSARQLQEAQYF. The CDR3 bases are TGCAGTGCTAGACAACTCCAAGAGGCCCAGTACTTC. This chain uses TRBV20-1 with TRBJ2-5, with D unresolved. This CDR3 comprises 12 residues. Germline V gene sequence: CDR1 DFQATT, CDR2 SNEGSKA (reference sequence).

The chain links TRBV3-2 to TRBJ2-7. TRBV3-2 is shown as a pseudogene. The CDR3 has 16 amino acids. The CDR3 spells CASSQELAQSSYEQYF. The CDR3, as DNA: TGTGCCAGCAGCCAAGAACTAGCCCAAAGCTCCTACGAGCAGTACTTC.

In this sample, this clonotype turned up once. Given a much more abundant clone one base away, this may be a read error. The genes are TRBV7-3 and TRBJ1-1; the D is unclear. The germline V gene has CDR1 SGHTA and CDR2 FQGTGA. The CDR3 covers 13 residues. The CDR3 is CASREDQNTEASF. For the CDR3, the DNA is TGTGCCAGCAGGGAGGACCAGAACACTGAAGCTTCCTTT.

This chain links TRBV6-5 with TRBJ1-5; 11 positions match TRBD1. CDR1 is MNHEY, CDR2 SVGAGI, per germline. The CDR3 has 16 residues. V trimming: 5 bases; J trimming: 5 bases; junction bases outside the gene matches: 8. The CDR3 region has the DNA TGTGCCAGCAGTGACGGGACAGGGGGTTACGATCAGCCCCAGCATTTT. This codes for CASSDGTGGYDQPQHF.

This clonotype was seen many times. J is TRBJ2-7 and V is TRBV4-1; D uncertain. Trimming shortened V by 5 bases and J by 7 bases, and 12 bases separated the two germline ends. The CDR3 loop spans 12 amino acids. Germline V gene sequence: CDR1 MGHRA, CDR2 YSYEKL. The CDR3 is CASSYPSAEQYF. CDR3 bases: TGCGCCAGCAGCTACCCGTCGGCGGAGCAGTACTTC.

This clonotype came up many times. The chain combines TRBV2 with TRBJ2-7; D remains unclear. This CDR3 has 10 amino acids. The germline gives CDR1 SNHLY, CDR2 FYNNEI. Trimming took off 3 bases at V and 5 bases at J, with 2 bases between the two ends. The chain's CDR3 is CASSDNEQYF. CDR3 bases: TGTGCCAGCAGTGATAACGAGCAGTACTTC.

This chain joins TRBV10-3 and TRBJ1-4; D unclear. Trimming took off 6 bases at V and 12 bases at J, with 14 bases between the two ends. The CDR3 loop spans 12 amino acids. The germline gives CDR1 ENHRY, CDR2 SYGVKD. CDR3 in DNA: TGTGCCATCAGGAACAACCACCTTCAACTGTTTTTT. This encodes CAIRNNHLQLFF.

The chain combines TRBV7-2 with TRBJ1-3; D is undetermined. CDR1 and CDR2 (germline): SGHTA, FQGNSA. V lost 5 bases, J lost 2 bases, and 16 bases lay in between. CDR3 length: 16 amino acids. CDR3 coding DNA: TGTGCCAGCAGCCAGGAGAGGCATCCGCCTGGAAACACCATATATTTT. This codes for CASSQERHPPGNTIYF. Full variable domain (rest looked up from reference TRBV7-2 and TRBJ1-3): GAGVSQSPSNKVTEKGKDVELRCDPISGHTALYWYRQSLGQGLEFLIYFQGNSAPDKSGLPSDRFSAERTGGSVSTLTIQRTQQEDSAVYLCASSQERHPPGNTIYFGEGSWLTVV.

The chain combines TRBV7-2 with TRBJ1-3; 7 bases are shared with TRBD1. Germline assignment: CDR1 SGHTA and CDR2 FQGNSA. With 5 bases clipped from V and 7 bases from J, the junction kept 14 bases outside the gene matches. CDR3 length equals 16 residues. The CDR3 DNA is TGTGCCAGCAGCCTACCAGACAGGGACGGTCGTAACACCATATATTTT. This gives the protein CASSLPDRDGRNTIYF. Filled out from reference TRBV7-2 and TRBJ1-3, the complete variable domain reads GAGVSQSPSNKVTEKGKDVELRCDPISGHTALYWYRQSLGQGLEFLIYFQGNSAPDKSGLPSDRFSAERTGGSVSTLTIQRTQQEDSAVYLCASSLPDRDGRNTIYFGEGSWLTVV.

This clonotype was found once. V is TRBV7-6 and J is TRBJ2-5, with D perhaps TRBD2 (5 bases). This CDR3 is built from 12 residues. Germline V CDR1 and CDR2: SGHVS, FNYEAQ. V dropped 5 bases and J dropped 11 bases, with 15 bases sitting between them. CDR3 sequence: CASSQERENQYF. CDR3 DNA: TGTGCCAGCAGCCAAGAGAGGGAAAATCAGTACTTC.

This clonotype was seen at least ten times. The chain is built from TRBV20-1 and TRBJ2-7, with 11 positions matching TRBD2. The V segment lost 6 bases and the J segment 4 bases; nucleotides outside the gene matches: 2. The CDR3 consists of 12 residues. Germline assignment: CDR1 DFQATT and CDR2 SNEGSKA (reference sequence). CDR3: CSARTSGYEQYF. The CDR3 region has the DNA TGCAGTGCCAGGACTAGCGGGTACGAGCAGTACTTC.

This clonotype was found a few times. Since a much larger clone is just one base distant, this may be a read error. The J gene is TRBJ2-5, the V gene TRBV20-1, with 11 nucleotides matching TRBD2. Germline-derived CDR1 and CDR2 are DFQATT and SNEGSKA (reference sequence). This CDR3 is 14 amino acids long. Trimming cost V 2 bases and J 5 bases; bases outside gene matches: 4. The CDR3: CSARLAGGHETQYF. The CDR3 nucleotides read TGCAGTGCTAGACTAGCGGGAGGCCACGAGACCCAGTACTTC.

This clonotype was counted at least ten times. The gene calls are TRBV10-2 and TRBJ2-7; 10 nucleotides align to TRBD2. This CDR3 is 20 amino acids long. Looked up from germline, CDR1 is WSHSY and CDR2 is SAAADI. Germline trimming cut 4 bases from V and 0 bases from J; bases unmatched to any gene: 18. The CDR3 sequence is CASSGFRGSGGPDGSYEQYF. The CDR3 region has the DNA TGCGCCAGCAGTGGGTTCAGGGGTAGCGGGGGGCCCGACGGCTCCTACGAGCAGTACTTC.

In this sample, this clonotype turned up many times. The chain employs TRBV11-2 and TRBJ2-7; 10 positions agree with TRBD1. CDR3 length: 14 residues. Germline loops: CDR1 SGHAT, CDR2 FQNNGV. J was trimmed by 5 bases and V by 4 bases; bases with no gene match: 5. The CDR3 DNA reads as TGTGCCAGCAGCTGGGGGGACAGGGGCCACGAGCAGTACTTC. Protein sequence: CASSWGDRGHEQYF.

The V call is TRBV11-2, the J call TRBJ1-4; D gene unclear. The CDR3 extends over 15 amino acids. Germline V gives CDR1 SGHAT, CDR2 FQNNGV. V was cut by 4 bases and J by 1 base, with 10 bases left in between. CDR3 amino acids: CASSWNRGTNEKLFF. As DNA, the CDR3 is TGTGCCAGCAGCTGGAACCGGGGAACTAATGAAAAACTGTTTTTT. Combining the CDR3 with reference TRBV11-2 and TRBJ1-4 gives the whole variable domain EAGVAQSPRYKIIEKRQSVAFWCNPISGHATLYWYQQILGQGPKLLIQFQNNGVVDDSQLPKDRFSAERLKGVDSTLKIQPAKLEDSAVYLCASSWNRGTNEKLFFGSGTQLSVL.

As for this clonotype: The CDR3 carries no conserved terminal phenylalanine or tryptophan, so it likely arises from a read error. The rearrangement links TRBV24-1 to TRBJ1-5; a weak D match, TRBD1 (6 bases). V was cut by 3 bases and J by 3 bases, with 14 bases left in between. The CDR3 length is 16 residues. The germline V gene has CDR1 KGHDR and CDR2 SFDVKD. CDR3 DNA: TGTGCCACCAGTGATGGCCAGGGGTGGAACAATCAGCCCCAGCATCTT. Translated: CATSDGQGWNNQPQHL.

This clonotype was seen a few times. The chain joins TRBV7-8 to TRBJ1-1; TRBD1 matches 9 bases. J lost 1 base, V lost 5 bases, and 5 bases had no gene match. The CDR3 runs 15 residues. The germline V gene has CDR1 SGHVS and CDR2 FQNEAQ. The CDR3 DNA reads TGTGCCAGCAGCCCGGGACAGGGATGGAACACTGAAGCTTTCTTT. This encodes CASSPGQGWNTEAFF. Combining the CDR3 with reference TRBV7-8 and TRBJ1-1 gives the whole variable domain GAGVSQSPRYKVAKRGQDVALRCDPISGHVSLFWYQQALGQGPEFLTYFQNEAQLDKSGLPSDRFFAERPEGSVSTLKIQRTQQEDSAVYLCASSPGQGWNTEAFFGQGTRLTVV.

Worth noting for this clonotype: A much bigger clone sits one base away, suggesting this may be a read error. The J gene is TRBJ2-5, the V gene TRBV10-3, with D tentatively TRBD1 (6 bases). Germline V gene lookup returns CDR1 ENHRY and CDR2 SYGVKD. V dropped 10 bases and J dropped 9 bases, with 18 bases sitting between them. This CDR3 spans 12 amino acids. Here the CDR3 reads CASGQRTEAQYF. The CDR3 coding sequence is TGTGCCAGCGGACAGAGGACGGAGGCCCAGTACTTC.

V is TRBV5-1 and J is TRBJ2-5, with a possible D match to TRBD2 (6 bases). The germline V and J ends were trimmed by 2 bases and 5 bases, with 13 bases remaining between them. The V gene's germline CDR1 is SGHRS and CDR2 YFSETQ. The CDR3 is made up of 14 amino acids. The CDR3 DNA follows: TGCGCCAGCAGCTTCTTTGGGACTGGGGAGACCCAGTACTTC. Amino acids: CASSFFGTGETQYF.

The chain couples TRBV10-2 to TRBJ1-1; unclear D gene. Germline values: CDR1 WSHSY, CDR2 SAAADI. V dropped 3 bases and J dropped 8 bases, with 13 bases sitting between them. The CDR3 totals 13 residues. The CDR3 coding sequence is TGCGCCAGCAGTGATCGTGGGTACGACGAAGCTTTCTTT. It translates to CASSDRGYDEAFF.

The chain joins TRBV9 to TRBJ2-7; D is ambiguous. The germline CDR1 and CDR2 sequences are SGDLS and YYNGEE. This CDR3 has 14 amino acids. V was pared by 0 bases and J by 6 bases, with 13 bases between. This CDR3 reads CASSVEPAASEQYF. CDR3 nucleotides: TGTGCCAGCAGCGTAGAACCAGCCGCGAGCGAGCAGTACTTC.

The V gene is TRBV13, the J gene TRBJ1-4, with D hard to call. CDR1 is PRHDT and CDR2 is FYEKMQ in the germline V gene (reference sequence). V lost 3 bases, J lost 11 bases, and 10 bases lay in between. The CDR3 has 12 residues. This chain's CDR3 is CASSFTVRKLFF. CDR3 in DNA: TGTGCCAGCAGCTTTACAGTGAGGAAACTGTTTTTT.

This clonotype came up many times. V gene TRBV5-1 combines with J gene TRBJ2-7; TRBD1 aligns across 7 bases. This CDR3 is 16 amino acids long. The V gene's germline CDR1 is SGHRS and CDR2 YFSETQ. Trimming at V came to 3 bases and at J to 0 bases, leaving 9 bases not matched to a gene. CDR3 nucleotide sequence: TGCGCCAGCAGCTCACTCCGGGACAGTAGCTCCTACGAGCAGTACTTC. It encodes CASSSLRDSSSYEQYF.

This clonotype was detected only a few times. V and J are TRBV7-2 and TRBJ2-7; 8 bases fit TRBD2. This CDR3 comprises 17 residues. The ends lost 5 bases at V and 0 bases at J; junction bases unmatched: 12. Germline V lookup: CDR1 SGHTA, CDR2 FQGNSA. CDR3 coding DNA: TGTGCCAGCAGCCGGGATACTAGCGGAATTATCTCCTACGAGCAGTACTTC. Protein product: CASSRDTSGIISYEQYF.

In its sample, this clonotype was seen many times. The chain joins TRBV11-2 to TRBJ2-2; maybe TRBD2 (6 bases). Germline-derived CDR1 and CDR2 are SGHAT and FQNNGV. This CDR3 is built from 15 residues. The V gene lost 5 bases and the J gene lost 3 bases, with 13 bases spanning the gap. DNA of the CDR3: TGTGCCAGCAGCGCAACCAGCGGGTACACCGGGGAGCTGTTTTTT. It is translated as CASSATSGYTGELFF.

This clonotype was seen more than once but under ten times. V is TRBV7-8 and J is TRBJ2-5; TRBD1 matches at 11 bases. There are 14 residues in the CDR3. The ends lost 5 bases at V and 9 bases at J; junction bases unmatched: 8. Germline loops: CDR1 SGHVS, CDR2 FQNEAQ. CDR3 in amino acids: CASSPGQGAKPQYF. The CDR3 nucleotides read TGTGCCAGCAGCCCAGGACAGGGGGCTAAGCCCCAGTACTTC. Full variable domain (remainder filled in from reference TRBV7-8 and TRBJ2-5): GAGVSQSPRYKVAKRGQDVALRCDPISGHVSLFWYQQALGQGPEFLTYFQNEAQLDKSGLPSDRFFAERPEGSVSTLKIQRTQQEDSAVYLCASSPGQGAKPQYFGPGTRLLVL.

The chain has TRBV20-1 and TRBJ2-5; a weak D match, TRBD2 (6 bases). Trimming took 1 base from V and 4 from J, leaving 10 bases between them. Germline V CDR1 and CDR2: DFQATT, SNEGSKA (reference sequence). The CDR3 length is 13 residues. Here the CDR3 DNA reads TGCAGTGCTAGAGTTATGGGGGGAGAGACCCAGTACTTC. Protein sequence: CSARVMGGETQYF.

Regarding this clonotype: A much larger clone differs from this one at a single base, so this may be a read error. V and J are TRBV11-2 and TRBJ2-6; perhaps TRBD2 as D (6 bases). There are 15 residues in the CDR3. The germline CDR1 and CDR2 sequences are SGHAT and FQNNGV. CDR3 bases: TGTGCCAGTTTACTTCGGGGGTATGGGGCCAACGTCCCGACTTTC. As protein: CASLLRGYGANVPTF.

The chain uses TRBV25-1 and TRBJ1-2, with D hard to call. The germline gives CDR1 MGHDK, CDR2 SYGVNS. This CDR3 region has 14 residues. The ends were cut back, 0 bases at V and 4 bases at J, with 9 bases in the middle. CDR3 sequence: CASSEYVLGYGYTF. In nucleotides, the CDR3 is TGTGCCAGCAGTGAATACGTCCTAGGCTATGGCTACACCTTC.

The rearrangement joins TRBV9 to TRBJ2-5; D is possibly TRBD1 (9 bases). The CDR3 is 15 residues long. Germline V CDR1 and CDR2: SGDLS, YYNGEE. Trimming took off 2 bases at V and 9 bases at J, with 20 bases between the two ends. CDR3: CASSVGVAGQGAQYF. Here the CDR3 DNA reads TGTGCCAGCAGCGTTGGTGTAGCGGGACAGGGTGCCCAGTACTTC.

This CDR3 reads CASSLERSNEQFF. In DNA, the CDR3 is TGTGCCAGCAGCTTAGAGCGCAGCAATGAGCAGTTCTTC. The J gene is TRBJ2-1, the V gene TRBV7-2, with D unresolved. Trimming pared 1 base from V and 6 bases from J, leaving 7 bases between. The CDR3 loop spans 13 amino acids. The germline CDR1 and CDR2 sequences are SGHTA and FQGNSA.